A selection of T cell receptor beta chains follows, all from one sample in a study of CD8 T cells in ankylosing spondylitis. TCRdb re-analysed the 5' RACE reads in MiXCR, keeping a single row per CDR3 protein. The sample yields 300,000 to 350,000 distinct CDR3 sequences, more than 20% seen once. The sequencing sample was made of blood, either unsorted or a sorted T cell fraction (not recorded which). The source is a female donor with ankylosing spondylitis or in good health (not recorded which). Each CDR3 is given without its conserved first and last residue.

v_call cdr3_aa
TRBV6-2/TRBV6-3 ASSYGAVSYEQY
TRBV2 ASKGQVNTGELF
TRBV7-9 ASSPLTPDPEAF
TRBV2 ASSGEIEAF
TRBV29-1 SVENRQGNTEAF
TRBV6-5 ASSYSIAGDTDTQY
TRBV27 ASSLGTSGSWVYEQY
TRBV5-5 ASSLVSHEQY
TRBV29-1 SVQLAEEQY
TRBV2 ASSAGTVSYNEQF
TRBV12-3/TRBV12-4 ASSPWDSNSPLH
TRBV4-2 ASGRTHAPQETQY
TRBV6-2/TRBV6-3 ASSFSTGDAF
TRBV29-1 SVDLGYGYT
TRBV7-2 ASSLGWTGWDTDTQY
TRBV18 ASSPRTSGITDTQY
TRBV20-1 SAPVWVNTEAF
TRBV29-1 SVSTGKGYT
TRBV20-1 SATRQGATDTQY
TRBV5-1 ASSLRDSYNEQF
TRBV20-1 SVARGQQETQY
TRBV20-1 SANRREDEQY
TRBV5-1 ASSLVLAGEGSTQY
TRBV18 ASSPFLQGMGTEAF
TRBV12-5 ASGDLARGTDTQY
TRBV5-5 ASSYLGQENSNQPQH
TRBV5-1 ASSRWAGGETQY